A single sample gave rise to the 8 T cell receptor beta chains below, sequenced in a study of blood T cell repertoires in COVID-19. Libraries were prepared by immunoSEQ multiplex PCR; TCRdb keeps only in-frame clonotypes and omits some of them. The repertoire holds roughly 81,000 clones, with about four fifths as singletons. The sequencing input was peripheral blood. Source of these receptors: a man between 60 and 75 years old with acute or convalescent COVID-19.

This chain connects TRBV6-5 to TRBJ1-1; D unclear. The CDR3 length is 14 residues. CDR1 is MNHEY and CDR2 is SVGAGI in the germline V gene. Trimming took off 0 bases at V and 7 bases at J, with 12 bases between the two ends. The CDR3 DNA reads as TGTGCCAGCAGTTACTCGAGGAGGGCCTTTGAAGCTTTCTTT. Translation: CASSYSRRAFEAFF.

CDR3 DNA: TGTGCCAGCAGCTTGTGGGTAGGGGAGGGTCAAAAACTGTTTTTT. Translated: CASSLWVGEGQKLFF. V is TRBV6-5 and J is TRBJ1-4, with a tentative D call TRBD1 (5 bases). V was cut by 6 bases and J by 9 bases, with 20 bases left in between. The CDR3 contains 15 residues. Germline assignment: CDR1 MNHEY and CDR2 SVGAGI.

The V and J genes are TRBV19 and TRBJ2-5; D is perhaps TRBD2 (6 bases). The CDR3 spans 15 residues. V was pared by 5 bases and J by 1 base, with 14 bases between. Germline CDR1 is LNHDA and CDR2 is SQIVND (reference sequence). The CDR3 loop reads CASSYGGGLQETQYF. The CDR3, as DNA: TGTGCCAGTAGTTATGGAGGAGGGCTCCAAGAGACCCAGTACTTC.

The chain is built from TRBV6-5 and TRBJ1-1, with D possibly matching TRBD1 (6 bases). The CDR3 has 16 residues. The V end was cut by 4 bases, the J end by 5 bases, with 20 bases between. Germline CDR1 reads MNHEY; CDR2 reads SVGAGI. This CDR3 is CASSSGQGLPRTEAFF. DNA for the CDR3: TGTGCCAGCAGTTCTGGCCAGGGGCTCCCGAGGACTGAAGCTTTCTTT.

The chain has TRBV5-1 and TRBJ1-2, with D possibly TRBD1 on 6 matching bases. The V end lost 0 bases, the J end lost 10 bases, and 10 bases lay between the germline ends. Germline CDR1 is SGHRS and CDR2 is YFSETQ. This CDR3 comprises 12 residues. CDR3 region: CASSLELGAYTF. For the CDR3, the DNA is TGCGCCAGCAGCTTGGAACTGGGGGCCTACACCTTC.

The chain has TRBV28 and TRBJ2-3; perhaps TRBD2 as D (5 bases). The CDR3 has 12 amino acids. V was trimmed by 5 bases and J by 9 bases, leaving 12 bases between them. CDR1 is MDHEN, CDR2 SYDVKM, per germline. The CDR3: CASSRASGTQYF. The CDR3 DNA sequence: TGTGCCAGCAGTAGGGCCTCGGGGACGCAGTATTTT. Filled out from reference TRBV28 and TRBJ2-3, the complete variable domain reads DVKVTQSSRYLVKRTGEKVFLECVQDMDHENMFWYRQDPGLGLRLIYFSYDVKMKEKGDIPEGYSVSREKKERFSLILESASTNQTSMYLCASSRASGTQYFGPGTRLTVL.

The rearrangement uses TRBV5-1 and TRBJ1-1; 9 bases fit TRBD1. The V gene's germline CDR1 is SGHRS and CDR2 YFSETQ. The ends lost 4 bases at V and 4 bases at J; junction bases unmatched: 8. The CDR3 covers 15 residues. CDR3 region: CASSSDRGIITEAFF. The CDR3 DNA reads TGCGCCAGCAGCAGCGACAGGGGGATTATCACTGAAGCTTTCTTT.

J is TRBJ1-2 and V is TRBV2; no clear D gene. Trimming took off 3 bases at V and 5 bases at J, with 16 bases between the two ends. Looked up from germline, CDR1 is SNHLY and CDR2 is FYNNEI. The CDR3 is made up of 15 amino acids. The CDR3 sequence: CASSDLGGSEYGYTF. In DNA, the CDR3 is TGTGCCAGCAGTGATTTGGGAGGTTCGGAATATGGCTACACCTTC. Supplemented by reference TRBV2 and TRBJ1-2, the full variable domain reads EPEVTQTPSHQVTQMGQEVILRCVPISNHLYFYWYRQILGQKVEFLVSFYNNEISEKSEIFDDQFSVERPDGSNFTLKIRSTKLEDSAMYFCASSDLGGSEYGYTFGSGTRLTVV.